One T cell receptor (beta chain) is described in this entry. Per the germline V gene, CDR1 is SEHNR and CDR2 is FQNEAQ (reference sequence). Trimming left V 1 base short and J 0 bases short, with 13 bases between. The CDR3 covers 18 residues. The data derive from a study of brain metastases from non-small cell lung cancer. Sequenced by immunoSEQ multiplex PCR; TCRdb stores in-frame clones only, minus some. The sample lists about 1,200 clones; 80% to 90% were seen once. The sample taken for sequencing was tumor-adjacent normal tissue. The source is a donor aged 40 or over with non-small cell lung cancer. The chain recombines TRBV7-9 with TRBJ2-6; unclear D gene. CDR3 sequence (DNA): TGTGCCAGCAGCTTAGAACTGGGTTGGAGCTCTGGGGCCAACGTCCTGACTTTC. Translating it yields CASSLELGWSSGANVLTF.